Listed here are 20 T cell receptor beta chains from one sample, sequenced in a study of blood T cells in healthy people across ages. Primed by a sample-barcoded 5' primer and a J-beta primer mix, a second PCR proceeded for roughly 6 to 12 cycles. One entry per CDR3 protein, called by TCRdb with MiXCR from the 5' RACE reads. Of about 830,000 distinct CDR3 sequences listed, 55% to 70% are singletons. The sample comprised blood. The receptors stem from a man aged 30 to 45 in good health.

This sequence joins TRBV12-3 or TRBV12-4 and TRBJ1-5, with no clear D. The CDR3 extends over 13 amino acids. Trimming cost V 6 bases and J 3 bases, with 9 bases left between them. The CDR3 protein is CASSPYVNQPQHF. The CDR3 nucleotides are TGTGCCAGCAGCCCGTACGTCAATCAGCCCCAGCATTTT.

V and J are TRBV5-1 and TRBJ2-3, with 16 bases identical to TRBD2. V was clipped by 5 bases and J by 2 bases; unmatched bases: 2. Germline-derived CDR1 and CDR2 are SGHRS and YFSETQ. CDR3 size: 16 residues. This chain's CDR3 is CASRGTSGGATDTQYF. The CDR3, as DNA: TGCGCCAGCAGGGGGACTAGCGGGGGGGCCACAGATACGCAGTATTTT.

The rearrangement uses TRBV20-1 and TRBJ2-3; 7 nucleotides match TRBD1. Trimming cost V 7 bases and J 1 base; bases outside gene matches: 11. The CDR3 sequence is 15 residues long. The germline CDR1 and CDR2 sequences are DFQATT and SNEGSKA (reference sequence). The CDR3 here is CSERGRAAGTDTQYF. The CDR3 DNA follows: TGCAGTGAAAGGGGGCGAGCGGCTGGCACAGATACGCAGTATTTT.

The CDR3 loop reads CSASVQNYGYTF. CDR3 DNA: TGCAGTGCTTCGGTCCAAAACTATGGCTACACCTTC. J is TRBJ1-2 and V is TRBV20-1; D call uncertain. Germline V lookup: CDR1 DFQATT, CDR2 SNEGSKA (reference sequence). The CDR3 is made up of 12 amino acids. V dropped 5 bases and J dropped 2 bases, with 9 bases sitting between them.

The chain combines TRBV6-4 with TRBJ1-2; D is unresolved. The V end was cut by 0 bases, the J end by 8 bases, with 13 bases between. Germline V gene data show CDR1 as MRHNA and CDR2 as SNTAGT. The CDR3 covers 14 residues. CDR3 protein: CASSDSIGSRGYTF. CDR3 nucleotides: TGTGCCAGCAGTGACTCGATTGGGTCCCGGGGCTACACCTTC.

V is TRBV20-1 and J is TRBJ2-7; 7 nucleotides align to TRBD1. Germline values: CDR1 DFQATT, CDR2 SNEGSKA (reference sequence). The J segment lost 0 bases and the V segment lost 6 bases, leaving 5 bases of the junction unmatched. This CDR3 has 13 residues. The CDR3 sequence: CSATRDSSYEQYF. Here the CDR3 DNA reads TGCAGTGCCACCCGGGACAGCTCCTACGAGCAGTACTTC.

This clonotype occurred a few times. J is TRBJ2-6 and V is TRBV7-9; possible D gene TRBD2, 5 bases. This CDR3 has 16 amino acids. Germline values: CDR1 SEHNR, CDR2 FQNEAQ (reference sequence). V was cut by 5 bases and J by 4 bases, with 15 bases left in between. The CDR3 region is CASSPTGFGGANVLTF. The CDR3 DNA sequence: TGTGCCAGCAGCCCCACGGGGTTCGGAGGGGCCAACGTCCTGACTTTC.

This clonotype was observed a handful of times. This rearrangement joins TRBV5-1 to TRBJ2-3; 7 bases align to TRBD1. From germline, CDR1 is SGHRS and CDR2 YFSETQ. V shed 4 bases, J shed 3 bases, and the junction held 17 bases outside the gene matches. This CDR3 has 18 amino acids. As DNA, the CDR3 is TGCGCCAGCAGCAACCCACGACAGGGCGGTGTAAGGACAGATACGCAGTATTTT. Translating gives CASSNPRQGGVRTDTQYF.

This sequence joins TRBV3-1 and TRBJ1-5; possibly TRBD1 for D (6 bases). V lost 4 bases to trimming and J lost 2 bases, with 12 bases between them. Looked up from germline, CDR1 is LGHDT and CDR2 is YNNKEL (reference sequence). This CDR3 has 15 residues. The CDR3 DNA reads as TGTGCCAGCAGCCTAGGACAGCGTGGCAATCAGCCCCAGCATTTT. Amino acid sequence: CASSLGQRGNQPQHF.

This clonotype was counted only a few times. The gene calls are TRBV4-1 and TRBJ2-1, with D hard to call. Germline CDR1 and CDR2: MGHRA and YSYEKL. Trimming removed 0 bases at V and 1 base at J, with 4 bases between. The CDR3 spans 14 residues. The CDR3 region has the DNA TGCGCCAGCAGCCAAGATTTTTCCTACAATGAGCAGTTCTTC. Its translation: CASSQDFSYNEQFF.

The V call is TRBV27, the J call TRBJ2-5, with TRBD2 matching over 12 bases. The CDR3 consists of 15 residues. V was pared by 1 base and J by 10 bases, with 7 bases of the junction left unmatched. The germline V gene has CDR1 MNHEY and CDR2 SMNVEV (reference sequence). The CDR3 loop reads CASSLLASGGVHQYF. The CDR3 nucleotides are TGTGCCAGCAGTTTATTGGCTAGCGGGGGGGTCCACCAGTACTTC.

This clonotype was seen a handful of times. The chain uses TRBV7-2 and TRBJ2-5; 7 bases line up with TRBD1. Trimming took 5 bases from V and 2 from J; bases not matched to a gene: 8. Germline assignment: CDR1 SGHTA and CDR2 FQGNSA. The CDR3 sequence is 15 residues long. CDR3 amino acids: CASSLTTGKQETQYF. CDR3 DNA: TGTGCCAGCAGCCTTACGACAGGGAAACAAGAGACCCAGTACTTC.

The chain carries TRBV20-1 and TRBJ2-5; D gene uncertain. V lost 1 base and J 2 bases, leaving 11 bases between the germline ends. Germline V gene lookup returns CDR1 DFQATT and CDR2 SNEGSKA (reference sequence). The CDR3 runs 14 residues. CDR3 in amino acids: CSARALWGQETQYF. The CDR3 region has the DNA TGCAGTGCTAGAGCCCTATGGGGACAAGAGACCCAGTACTTC.

This chain uses TRBV3-1 with TRBJ2-1; 10 bases are shared with TRBD2. The CDR3 contains 17 residues. Germline V lookup: CDR1 LGHDT, CDR2 YNNKEL (reference sequence). The V segment lost 2 bases and the J segment 1 base; nucleotides outside the gene matches: 5. This chain's CDR3 is CASSQTGTSASYNEQFF. In DNA, the CDR3 is TGTGCCAGCAGCCAAACCGGGACTAGCGCTTCCTACAATGAGCAGTTCTTC.

The chain is built from TRBV5-6 and TRBJ2-1; 7 bases are a match to TRBD2. The J call may be wrong; the DNA end is better matched by TRBJ2-7. The CDR3 loop spans 17 amino acids. The germline CDR1 and CDR2 sequences are SGHDT and YYEEEE. The CDR3 DNA reads TGTGCCAGCAGCTTGGGGGGGGGAAGCCCATCCTACAATGAGCAGTACTTC. Its translation is CASSLGGGSPSYNEQYF.

V is TRBV7-2 and J is TRBJ2-3; a possible D gene is TRBD2 (6 bases). The CDR3 is 16 residues long. Looked up from germline, CDR1 is SGHTA and CDR2 is FQGNSA. The V and J ends lost 3 bases and 3 bases respectively, with 16 bases between them. The CDR3 spells CASSFDGGAGTDTQYF. The CDR3, as DNA: TGTGCCAGCAGCTTTGACGGCGGGGCTGGAACAGATACGCAGTATTTT.

The J gene is TRBJ2-1, the V gene TRBV6-6; 9 bases match TRBD1. CDR1 and CDR2 (germline): MNHNY, SVGAGI (reference sequence). The CDR3 spans 15 residues. Trimming cost V 6 bases and J 8 bases; bases outside gene matches: 11. Written as DNA, the CDR3 is TGTGCCAGCAGCAGAGCGGGACAGGGTACCGATGAGCAGTTCTTC. It yields the protein CASSRAGQGTDEQFF.

This clonotype was observed a few times. J is TRBJ2-3 and V is TRBV20-1, with D unclear. From germline, CDR1 is DFQATT and CDR2 SNEGSKA (reference sequence). CDR3 length: 14 amino acids. V was cut by 1 base and J by 1 base, with 9 bases left in between. The CDR3 DNA sequence: TGCAGTGCTAGAGTAGCCATGGGCACAGATACGCAGTATTTT. Translating gives CSARVAMGTDTQYF.

This clonotype was observed many times. This chain connects TRBV29-1 to TRBJ1-2; no reliable D call. Trimming removed 4 bases at V and 4 bases at J, with 10 bases between. CDR1 and CDR2 (germline): SQVTM, ANQGSEA. The CDR3 loop spans 12 amino acids. CDR3 sequence: CSVAEAGYGYTF. CDR3 coding DNA: TGCAGCGTTGCGGAGGCAGGCTATGGCTACACCTTC.

The chain carries TRBV7-2 and TRBJ2-4; D unresolved. The DNA end is a closer match to TRBJ2-7, so the J assignment may be wrong. Germline CDR1 reads SGHTA; CDR2 reads FQGNSA. The CDR3 covers 14 residues. The CDR3 nucleotides are TGTGCCAGCAGCGTAGACGCCATTGTCTACGAGCAGTACTTC. Translating it yields CASSVDAIVYEQYF.